This passage covers 15 T cell receptor beta chains from one sample sequenced in a study of blood T cell repertoires in COVID-19. Sequencing used immunoSEQ multiplex PCR; TCRdb keeps in-frame clones, though not all of them. The profile covers fewer than 250,000 clones, with around 86% appearing a single time and around 10% taken by the ten largest. Sequenced sample: peripheral blood. The receptors stem from a man aged 45-65 years with COVID-19, enrolled during active disease.

The genes are TRBV5-1 and TRBJ2-3; TRBD2 agrees at 8 bases. Germline CDR1 and CDR2: SGHRS and YFSETQ. Trimming cost V 4 bases and J 0 bases; bases outside gene matches: 4. CDR3 size: 15 residues. CDR3 sequence: CASSSIAGSTDTQYF. CDR3 sequence (DNA): TGCGCCAGCAGCAGTATAGCGGGAAGCACAGATACGCAGTATTTT.

J is TRBJ1-2 and V is TRBV19; maybe TRBD1 (5 bases). Trimming removed 5 bases at V and 8 bases at J, with 12 bases between. The V gene's germline CDR1 is LNHDA and CDR2 SQIVND (reference sequence). The CDR3 totals 12 residues. The CDR3 protein is CASSVSWGGYTF. The CDR3, as DNA: TGTGCCAGTAGTGTAAGTTGGGGCGGCTACACCTTC.

The V and J genes are TRBV11-2 and TRBJ2-3, with a possible D match to TRBD1 (5 bases). CDR1 and CDR2 from the germline V gene are SGHAT and FQNNGV. Trimming took off 1 base at V and 0 bases at J, with 11 bases between the two ends. This CDR3 spans 16 amino acids. The CDR3: CASSLASAGSTDTQYF. The CDR3 nucleotides are TGTGCCAGCAGCTTAGCTTCCGCAGGGAGCACAGATACGCAGTATTTT.

The rearrangement links TRBV27 to TRBJ1-5; unclear D gene. V lost 2 bases, J lost 5 bases, and 7 bases lay in between. CDR1 is MNHEY, CDR2 SMNVEV, per germline (reference sequence). The CDR3 runs 13 residues. CDR3 DNA sequence: TGTGCCAGCAGTTTAGCCAAGCATCAGCCCCAGCATTTT. This codes for CASSLAKHQPQHF.

This clone was recorded only once. The V gene is TRBV7-2, the J gene TRBJ2-3, with 7 nucleotides matching TRBD1. This CDR3 region has 12 residues. Germline CDR1 is SGHTA and CDR2 is FQGNSA. V gave up 8 bases and J gave up 3 bases; unmatched junction bases: 2. CDR3 amino acids: CASRQGTDTQYF. CDR3 DNA: TGTGCCAGCCGACAGGGAACAGATACGCAGTATTTT.

This clone was observed once. V gene TRBV5-5 combines with J gene TRBJ2-2; perhaps TRBD1 as D (6 bases). V was pared by 0 bases and J by 6 bases, with 9 bases between. The CDR3 loop spans 14 amino acids. Germline CDR1 SGHKS, CDR2 YYEKEE (reference sequence). The CDR3 is CASSLGWGPGELFF. CDR3 DNA sequence: TGTGCCAGCAGCTTGGGTTGGGGGCCCGGGGAGCTGTTTTTT.

This rearrangement joins TRBV9 to TRBJ1-5; D possibly corresponds to TRBD1 (6 bases). The CDR3 runs 15 residues. From germline, CDR1 is SGDLS and CDR2 YYNGEE. Trimming took off 3 bases at V and 6 bases at J, with 16 bases between the two ends. This CDR3 reads CASSGSGAESQPQHF. As DNA, the CDR3 is TGTGCCAGCAGCGGATCAGGGGCCGAAAGTCAGCCCCAGCATTTT.

This clone was seen ten or more times. This chain uses TRBV7-9 with TRBJ2-2, with 7 bases that match TRBD1. Germline lookup yields CDR1 SEHNR and CDR2 FQNEAQ (reference sequence). Losses at the gene ends were 8 bases for V and 6 bases for J; bases not matched to a gene: 3. There are 12 residues in the CDR3. CDR3 amino acids: CASEGAAGELFF. The DNA for the CDR3 is TGTGCCAGCGAGGGGGCCGCCGGGGAGCTGTTTTTT.

The chain uses TRBV5-1 and TRBJ1-1; TRBD1 aligns across 10 bases. The CDR3 contains 15 residues. Per the germline V gene, CDR1 is SGHRS and CDR2 is YFSETQ. J lost 3 bases, V lost 3 bases, and 5 bases had no gene match. The CDR3 DNA sequence: TGCGCCAGCAGCTGGCCGGGACAGGGGTACACTGAAGCTTTCTTT. This translates into CASSWPGQGYTEAFF.

The CDR3 sequence: CASRTDRASGANVLTF. CDR3 DNA: TGTGCCAGTAGGACGGACAGGGCCTCTGGGGCCAACGTCCTGACTTTC. The chain joins TRBV19 to TRBJ2-6, with 8 bases that match TRBD1. The J segment lost 0 bases and the V segment lost 6 bases, leaving 4 bases of the junction unmatched. The CDR3 totals 16 residues. The germline V gene has CDR1 LNHDA and CDR2 SQIVND (reference sequence).

The chain has TRBV6-5 and TRBJ2-7; weak D call: TRBD2 (5 bases). V dropped 2 bases and J dropped 3 bases, with 14 bases sitting between them. This CDR3 has 15 amino acids. Germline CDR1 is MNHEY and CDR2 is SVGAGI. The CDR3 nucleotides are TGTGCCAGCAGTTACACGCGAAGTGAGGGCTACGAGCAGTACTTC. Translated: CASSYTRSEGYEQYF.

The V gene is TRBV5-1, the J gene TRBJ2-7, with no clear D. V gave up 1 base and J gave up 0 bases, with 5 bases separating them. The CDR3 runs 13 residues. CDR1 SGHRS and CDR2 YFSETQ come from the germline V gene. The CDR3 spells CASSLTVSYEQYF. The DNA for the CDR3 is TGCGCCAGCAGCTTGACAGTCTCCTACGAGCAGTACTTC.

This chain joins TRBV7-9 and TRBJ1-5; 9 nucleotides agree with TRBD1. The junction had 8 bases not matched to a gene; V was cut back by 4 bases and J by 7 bases. Germline values: CDR1 SEHNR, CDR2 FQNEAQ (reference sequence). The CDR3 is 15 amino acids. The chain's CDR3 is CASSSGTGYGQPQHF. The CDR3 DNA reads TGTGCCAGCAGCTCCGGGACAGGGTACGGGCAGCCCCAGCATTTT.

This chain uses TRBV5-1 with TRBJ2-1, with D tentatively TRBD2 (6 bases). This CDR3 has 14 residues. Trimming removed 4 bases from V and 5 bases from J, with 13 bases in between. The V gene's germline CDR1 is SGHRS and CDR2 YFSETQ. This CDR3 reads CASSPGSVDNEQFF. For the CDR3, the DNA is TGCGCCAGCAGCCCCGGGAGCGTGGACAATGAGCAGTTCTTC.

The chain recombines TRBV19 with TRBJ2-1; 9 positions agree with TRBD2. This CDR3 contains 18 residues. In germline, CDR1 is LNHDA, CDR2 SQIVND (reference sequence). V shed 0 bases, J shed 8 bases, and the junction held 14 bases outside the gene matches. The CDR3 DNA reads TGTGCCAGTAGTATAGATTTCTCGACTAGCGGCTTCGTCCATGAGCAGTTCTTC. This encodes CASSIDFSTSGFVHEQFF.